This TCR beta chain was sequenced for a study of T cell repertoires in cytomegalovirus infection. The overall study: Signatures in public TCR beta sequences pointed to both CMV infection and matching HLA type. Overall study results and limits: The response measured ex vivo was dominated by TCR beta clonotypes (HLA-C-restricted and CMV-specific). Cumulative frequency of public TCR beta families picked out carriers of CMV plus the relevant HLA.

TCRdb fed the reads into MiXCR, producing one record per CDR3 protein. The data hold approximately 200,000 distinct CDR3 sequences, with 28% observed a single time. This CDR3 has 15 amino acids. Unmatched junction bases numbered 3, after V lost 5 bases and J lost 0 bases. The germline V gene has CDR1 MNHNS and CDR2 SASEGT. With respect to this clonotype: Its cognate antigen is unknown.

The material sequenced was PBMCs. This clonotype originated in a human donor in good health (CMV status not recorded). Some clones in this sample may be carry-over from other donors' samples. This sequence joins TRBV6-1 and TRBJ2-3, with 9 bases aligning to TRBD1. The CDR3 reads CASSLQGASTDTQYF. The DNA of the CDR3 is TGTGCCAGCAGTCTACAGGGGGCCAGCACAGATACGCAGTATTTT.